This T cell receptor (beta chain) was recovered during a study of shared clonotypes between healthy human individuals. CDR3 length: 14 amino acids. V was trimmed by 5 bases and J by 5 bases, leaving 16 bases between them. Germline CDR1 PRHDT, CDR2 FYEKMQ (reference sequence). A word on this clone: What it binds is unknown.

Profiling relied on immunoSEQ multiplex PCR, and the TCRdb table lists in-frame clones only, not all of them. Of roughly 590,000 clones listed, about 95% are singletons. Naive CD8 cells comprised CD45RO-negative, CCR7-positively selected cells, excluding terminally differentiated effector memory CD45RA+ cells. Whole-study findings and limits: Sorted-subset samples were not fully sequenced, rarefaction indicated.

Sequencing was carried out using naive CD8+ T cells sorted from blood. This chain links TRBV13 with TRBJ2-7; TRBD2 might be the D (6 bases). The TCR comes from a woman under 40 in good health. The DNA of the CDR3 is TGTGCCAGCAGCCCCGCTAACGCGGGGAACGAGCAGTACTTC. Translating gives CASSPANAGNEQYF.